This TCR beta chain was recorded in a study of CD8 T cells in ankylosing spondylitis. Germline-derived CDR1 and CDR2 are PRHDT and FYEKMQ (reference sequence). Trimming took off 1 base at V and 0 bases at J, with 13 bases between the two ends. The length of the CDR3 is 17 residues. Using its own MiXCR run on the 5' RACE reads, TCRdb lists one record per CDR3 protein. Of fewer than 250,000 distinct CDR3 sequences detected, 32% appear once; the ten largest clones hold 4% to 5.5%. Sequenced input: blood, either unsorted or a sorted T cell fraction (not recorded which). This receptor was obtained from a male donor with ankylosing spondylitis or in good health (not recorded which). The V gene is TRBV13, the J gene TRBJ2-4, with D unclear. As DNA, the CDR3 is TGTGCCAGCAGCTTAGTGAACTCACGATTAGCCAAAAACATTCAGTACTTC. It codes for CASSLVNSRLAKNIQYF.